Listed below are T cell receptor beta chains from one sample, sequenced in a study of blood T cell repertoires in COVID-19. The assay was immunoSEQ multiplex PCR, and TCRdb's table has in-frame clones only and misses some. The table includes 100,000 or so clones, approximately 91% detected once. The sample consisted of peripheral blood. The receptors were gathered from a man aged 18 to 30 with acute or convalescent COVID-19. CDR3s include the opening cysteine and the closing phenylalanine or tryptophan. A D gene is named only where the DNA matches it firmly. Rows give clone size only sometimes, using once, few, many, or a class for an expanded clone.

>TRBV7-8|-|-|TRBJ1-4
TGTGCCAGCAGCTTAGGGACAGTACCTAATGAAAAACTGTTTTTT
CASSLGTVPNEKLFF
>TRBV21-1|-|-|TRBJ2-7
TGTGCCAGCAGCAAGGACTGCTACGAGCAGTACTTC
CASSKDCYEQYF
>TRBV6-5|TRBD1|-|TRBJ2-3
TGTGCCAGCAGTTACACAGGGGGCAGGGATACGCAGTATTTT
CASSYTGGRDTQYF
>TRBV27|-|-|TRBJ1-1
TGTGCCAGCAGTTTGCTAGGTCAGTTTGAAGCTTTCTTT
CASSLLGQFEAFF
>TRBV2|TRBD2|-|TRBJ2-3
TGTGCCACCATGGGACTAGCGGGAGAGGGAGGCACAGATACGCAGTATTTT
CATMGLAGEGGTDTQYF
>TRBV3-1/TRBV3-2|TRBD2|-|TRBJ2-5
TGTGCCAGCAGCCAAGATCCCCTAGCGGGGAGGCAAGAGACCCAGTACTTC
CASSQDPLAGRQETQYF
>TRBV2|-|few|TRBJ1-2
TGTGCCAGCAGTAGACAGGTTGGGAACTATGGCTACACCTTC
CASSRQVGNYGYTF
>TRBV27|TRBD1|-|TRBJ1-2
TGTGCCAGCAGCGGACAGGGAAGCGGCTACACCTTC
CASSGQGSGYTF
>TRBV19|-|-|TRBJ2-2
TGTGCCAGTAGGGTCCTGGAGACGAACACCGGGGAGCTGTTTTTT
CASRVLETNTGELFF
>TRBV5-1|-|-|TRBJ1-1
TGCGCCAGCAGCCCAGATTTCATGAACACTGAAGCTTTCTTT
CASSPDFMNTEAFF
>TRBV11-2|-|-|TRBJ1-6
TGTGCCAGCAGTTATACCAGGGGACATATTTATAATTCACCCCTCCACTTT
CASSYTRGHIYNSPLHF
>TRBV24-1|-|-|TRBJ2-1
TGTGCCTCTAGAGGGCCGTCGGATAATGAGCAGTTCTTC
CASRGPSDNEQFF
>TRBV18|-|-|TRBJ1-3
TGTGCCAGCTCACCTAACCGACAGCGAACCGACTCTGGAAACACCATATATTTT
CASSPNRQRTDSGNTIYF
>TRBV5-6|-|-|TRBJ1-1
TGTGCCAGCAGCTCAACGGTGAACACTGAAGCTTTCTTT
CASSSTVNTEAFF
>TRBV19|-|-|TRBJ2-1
TGTGCCAGTAGTAGCCCCGGACAGTCCCTTAATGAGCAGTTCTTC
CASSSPGQSLNEQFF
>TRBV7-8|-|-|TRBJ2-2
TGTGCCAGCAGCTTAGCGCGGGGGACAGGGAACACCGGGGAGCTGTTTTTT
CASSLARGTGNTGELFF
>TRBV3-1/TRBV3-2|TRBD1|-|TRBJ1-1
TGTGCCAGCAGCCAAGGGACAGGGACAACTGAAGCTTTCTTT
CASSQGTGTTEAFF
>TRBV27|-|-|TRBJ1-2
TGTGCCAGCAGTTGGAAATTTGGGGGGGATTTGGGCTATGGCTACACCTTC
CASSWKFGGDLGYGYTF
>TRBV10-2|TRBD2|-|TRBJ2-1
TGCGCCAGCAAACTAGCGGGGTCTGTGGATGAGCAGTTCTTC
CASKLAGSVDEQFF
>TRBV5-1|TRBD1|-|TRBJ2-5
TGCGCCAGCAGCTTGAGGGCAGGGGGCTATGAGACCCAGTACTTC
CASSLRAGGYETQYF
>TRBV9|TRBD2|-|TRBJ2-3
TGTGCCAGCAGCGCCCAATCGACTAGCGGGGGGGCCGTGAATACGCAGTATTTT
CASSAQSTSGGAVNTQYF
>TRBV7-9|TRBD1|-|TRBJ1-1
TGTGCCAGCAGCCCCCCCACGGGGTACAGGGGGAACACTGAAGCTTTCTTT
CASSPPTGYRGNTEAFF
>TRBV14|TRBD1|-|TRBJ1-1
TGTGCCAGCAGCCAAGATCGGGACAGGGGGCTTGGGACTGAAGCTTTCTTT
CASSQDRDRGLGTEAFF
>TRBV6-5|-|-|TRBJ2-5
TGTGCCAGCAGTTACCGACCTCCCGCGGGCCAAGAGACCCAGTACTTC
CASSYRPPAGQETQYF
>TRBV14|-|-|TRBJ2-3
TGTGCCAGCAGCCAAGGTCTCGGGGTAAGCACAGATACGCAGTATTTT
CASSQGLGVSTDTQYF
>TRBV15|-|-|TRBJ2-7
TGTGCCACCAGACCGAGGGCCAACTCCTACGAGCAGTACTTC
CATRPRANSYEQYF
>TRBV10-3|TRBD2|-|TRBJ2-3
TGTGCCATCAGTGAGTCTATGGGGACTAATACGCAGTATTTT
CAISESMGTNTQYF
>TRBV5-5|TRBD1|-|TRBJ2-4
TGTGCCAGCAGCTTCGACAGGGCGTTAAACATTCAGTACTTC
CASSFDRALNIQYF
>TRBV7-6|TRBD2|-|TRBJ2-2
TGTGCCAGCAGCCCCCGGGCAGCGGGGATGAACACCGGGGAGCTGTTTTTT
CASSPRAAGMNTGELFF
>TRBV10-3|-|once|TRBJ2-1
TGTGCCATCAGTGATGGGGTAGGGGGCAATGAGCAGTTCTTC
CAISDGVGGNEQFF
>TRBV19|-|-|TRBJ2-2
TGTGCCAGTAGCCTGACAGTGAACACCGGGGAGCTGTTTTTT
CASSLTVNTGELFF
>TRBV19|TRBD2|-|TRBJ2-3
TGTGCCAGTAGGCGTAGCGGGGGGGCGAAAGATACGCAGTATTTT
CASRRSGGAKDTQYF
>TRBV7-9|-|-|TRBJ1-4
TGTGCCAGCAGCTCTGAAGAGAACGGGGAAAAACTGTTTTTT
CASSSEENGEKLFF
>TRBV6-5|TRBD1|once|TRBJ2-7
TGTGCCAGCAGTCCCACCGGGACAGCCCTCTACGAGCAGTACTTC
CASSPTGTALYEQYF
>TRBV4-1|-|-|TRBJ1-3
TGCGCCAGCAGCCAAGAAACTGTACGAAACACCATATATTTT
CASSQETVRNTIYF
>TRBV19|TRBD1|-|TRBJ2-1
TGTGCCAGTAGTATACAGGGGGCTGGCAATGAGCAGTTCTTC
CASSIQGAGNEQFF
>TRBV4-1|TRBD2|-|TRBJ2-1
TGCGCCAGCAGCGAAGAGCGGGACCAATTGAATGAGCAGTTCTTC
CASSEERDQLNEQFF
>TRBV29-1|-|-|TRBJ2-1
TGCAGCGCCCAGGTCTCTCCAGCGGTTTACAATGAGCAGTTCTTC
CSAQVSPAVYNEQFF
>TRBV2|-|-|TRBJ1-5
TGTGCCAGCAGTGAAGCGTCAGGATCCAATCAGCCCCAGCATTTT
CASSEASGSNQPQHF
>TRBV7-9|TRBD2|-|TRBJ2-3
TGTGCCAGCTCCCGGGGGGATGGTAGGACAGATACGCAGTATTTT
CASSRGDGRTDTQYF
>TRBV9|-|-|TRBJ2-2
TGTGCCAGCAGCCCATTAGGGGGGGTCGGACAGGGGAACACCGGGGAGCTGTTTTTT
CASSPLGGVGQGNTGELFF
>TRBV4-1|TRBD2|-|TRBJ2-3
TGCGCCAGCAGCCAAGGGTCTAGCGGGGGGACAGATACGCAGTATTTT
CASSQGSSGGTDTQYF
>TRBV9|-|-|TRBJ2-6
TGTGCCAGCAGCGTAGCGGCACGGGGAGCCGGGGCCAACGTCCTGACTTTC
CASSVAARGAGANVLTF
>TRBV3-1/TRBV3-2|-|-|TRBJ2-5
TGTGCCAGCAGCTCTCACCGGGACTCACAAGAGACCCAGTACTTC
CASSSHRDSQETQYF
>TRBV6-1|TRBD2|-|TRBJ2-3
TGTGCCAGCAGTGAACTTTGGGGACTAGCGGAAGAGACAGATACGCAGTATTTT
CASSELWGLAEETDTQYF
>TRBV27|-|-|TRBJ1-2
TGTGCCAGCAGCCCCGCAGGATCTTATGGCTACACCTTC
CASSPAGSYGYTF
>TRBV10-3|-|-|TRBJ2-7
TGTGCCATCAGTCCCACCCCCCGAAAGACTCAACCATTAACCTACGAGCAGTACTTC
CAISPTPRKTQPLTYEQYF
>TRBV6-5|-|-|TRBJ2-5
TGTGCCAGCAGCCGAACAGGCGGTCGGGGGGAGACCCAGTACTTC
CASSRTGGRGETQYF
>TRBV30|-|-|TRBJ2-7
TGTGCCTGGATGATCCCCGGAGGGTACGAGCAGTACTTC
CAWMIPGGYEQYF
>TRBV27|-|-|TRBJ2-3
TGTGCCAGCGGCTACTATAGCACAGATACGCAGTATTTT
CASGYYSTDTQYF
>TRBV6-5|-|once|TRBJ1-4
TGTGCCAGCAGTTATTTTGGGGAGGCTAATGAAAAACTGTTTTTT
CASSYFGEANEKLFF
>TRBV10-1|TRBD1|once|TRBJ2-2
TGCGCCAGCAGTGAATGGACAGGGCCGAACACCGGGGAGCTGTTTTTT
CASSEWTGPNTGELFF
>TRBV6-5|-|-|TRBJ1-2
TGTGCCAGCAGGGAGGGTAACTATGGCTACACCTTC
CASREGNYGYTF
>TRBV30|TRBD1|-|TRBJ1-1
TGTGCCTGGAGTGTACACAGGGGGAACACTGAAGCTTTCTTT
CAWSVHRGNTEAFF
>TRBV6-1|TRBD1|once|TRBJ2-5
TGTGCCAGCAGTGAATCGGTATGGGGGACAGGGCAAGAGACCCAGTACTTC
CASSESVWGTGQETQYF
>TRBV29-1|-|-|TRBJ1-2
TGCAGCGTTGAATACCAGGGCGATGGCTACACCTTC
CSVEYQGDGYTF
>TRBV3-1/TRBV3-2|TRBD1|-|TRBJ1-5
TGTGCCAGCAGCCTCGGGACAGTTAGCAATCAGCCCCAGCATTTT
CASSLGTVSNQPQHF
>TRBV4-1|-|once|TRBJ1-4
TGCGCCAGCAGCCAACAGGGGACTAATGAAAAACTGTTTTTT
CASSQQGTNEKLFF
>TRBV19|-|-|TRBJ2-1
TGTGCCAGTAAAGGGGGAACTACCTACAATGAGCAGTTCTTC
CASKGGTTYNEQFF
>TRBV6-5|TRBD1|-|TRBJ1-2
TGTGCCAGCACTTTAAGGGACAGGGCTGAAGGCTACACCTTC
CASTLRDRAEGYTF